This TCR beta chain was captured in a study of T-cell memory formation after mild COVID-19. Study-wide points: Some clones that responded turned up in pre-infection memory, which suggests that cross-reactive memory joined in. Clones contracting day 15 to 85 were balanced CD4/CD8; later expanders leaned CD4+.

Only a few counts were recorded for this clonotype. The antigen remains unidentified. Researchers used 5'RACE with constant-segment primers to make TCR alpha and TCR beta cDNA libraries that carry sample barcodes and UMIs. A single record per CDR3 protein comes from TCRdb applying MiXCR to the 5' RACE reads. The table has approximately 260,000 distinct CDR3 sequences, over 15% seen once. This TCR was sampled from a man aged 18-30 years who had mild COVID-19 (a few samples of this study predate the infection). Cell type and time point are not known. Material: PBMCs or a T cell subset sorted from them (not recorded which).

In DNA form, the CDR3 reads TGTGCCAGCAGTCAAGTGCCCACCGGCAGGGGCTACACCTTC. Protein product: CASSQVPTGRGYTF. V and J are TRBV6-5 and TRBJ1-2; D is ambiguous. The V end lost 5 bases, the J end lost 8 bases, and 18 bases lay between the germline ends. Germline values: CDR1 MNHEY, CDR2 SVGAGI. CDR3 size: 14 residues.